These 25 T cell receptor beta chains originate from one sample sequenced in a study of blood T cell repertoires in COVID-19. Some clones are missing from TCRdb's copy, which holds only in-frame ones; the method was immunoSEQ multiplex PCR. The sample has 150,000 to 190,000 clones, more than 80% seen once. The sample comprised peripheral blood. These receptors were obtained from a woman between 40 and 55 years old with acute or convalescent COVID-19.

This chain links TRBV9 with TRBJ2-1; 8 positions match TRBD2. V gave up 0 bases and J gave up 4 bases; unmatched junction bases: 3. Germline assignment: CDR1 SGDLS and CDR2 YYNGEE. This CDR3 comprises 15 residues. CDR3 nucleotides: TGTGCCAGCAGCGTAGATAGCGGGGTGTACAATGAGCAGTTCTTC. Residues: CASSVDSGVYNEQFF.

This chain joins TRBV5-1 and TRBJ2-1; D unresolved. This CDR3 is 15 amino acids long. Trimming cost V 0 bases and J 0 bases, with 7 bases left between them. Per the germline V gene, CDR1 is SGHRS and CDR2 is YFSETQ. The CDR3 is CASSLAQYSYNEQFF. The CDR3 coding sequence is TGCGCCAGCAGCTTGGCCCAGTACTCCTACAATGAGCAGTTCTTC.

The rearrangement uses TRBV7-9 and TRBJ2-2; weak D call: TRBD2 (6 bases). The V gene lost 7 bases and the J gene lost 1 base, with 13 bases spanning the gap. Germline-derived CDR1 and CDR2 are SEHNR and FQNEAQ (reference sequence). This CDR3 has 15 residues. The CDR3 DNA is TGTGCCAGCAACTATTACGGGAGGAACACCGGGGAGCTGTTTTTT. This sequence encodes CASNYYGRNTGELFF.

V is TRBV5-4 and J is TRBJ1-3; 8 bases map to TRBD1. V trimming: 5 bases; J trimming: 0 bases; junction bases outside the gene matches: 7. Germline lookup yields CDR1 SGHNT and CDR2 YYREEE (reference sequence). The CDR3 has 16 amino acids. This chain's CDR3 is CASSNKQGGSGNTIYF. The CDR3 DNA sequence: TGTGCCAGCAGTAACAAACAGGGGGGCTCTGGAAACACCATATATTTT.

This chain links TRBV24-1 with TRBJ2-1; TRBD2 aligns across 11 bases. Losses at the gene ends were 1 base for V and 7 bases for J; bases not matched to a gene: 5. The CDR3 runs 16 residues. The germline CDR1 and CDR2 sequences are KGHDR and SFDVKD. CDR3 loop: CATSDFKTSGKNEQFF. CDR3 nucleotide sequence: TGTGCCACCAGTGATTTCAAGACTAGCGGGAAAAATGAGCAGTTCTTC.

The chain has TRBV19 and TRBJ2-7; 10 positions match TRBD1. The CDR3 spans 14 residues. CDR1 and CDR2 (germline): LNHDA, SQIVND (reference sequence). The J segment lost 6 bases and the V segment lost 4 bases, leaving 6 bases of the junction unmatched. In DNA form, the CDR3 reads TGTGCCAGTAGTAACACCGGGACAGGGGTCGAGCAGTACTTC. It codes for CASSNTGTGVEQYF.

This chain joins TRBV2 and TRBJ2-7; D possibly corresponds to TRBD1 (7 bases). The CDR3 contains 14 residues. Germline CDR1 SNHLY, CDR2 FYNNEI. Trimming cost V 1 base and J 4 bases, with 11 bases left between them. The CDR3 reads CASSEEAGGYEQYF. In DNA form, the CDR3 reads TGTGCCAGCAGTGAAGAGGCAGGGGGGTACGAGCAGTACTTC.

This sequence joins TRBV6-5 and TRBJ2-7; unclear D gene. In germline, CDR1 is MNHEY, CDR2 SVGAGI. Deletions cut 2 bases from V and 3 bases from J, with 17 bases between. This CDR3 is 16 amino acids long. CDR3 protein: CASSYGTLDKDYEQYF. DNA for the CDR3: TGTGCCAGCAGTTACGGTACGCTCGACAAGGACTACGAGCAGTACTTC.

This sequence joins TRBV5-6 and TRBJ2-5; the D gene is possibly TRBD2 (6 bases). The V gene's germline CDR1 is SGHDT and CDR2 YYEEEE. This CDR3 has 16 amino acids. Deletions cut 1 base from V and 4 bases from J, with 17 bases between. The CDR3 loop reads CASSLPPPGARETQYF. The DNA for the CDR3 is TGTGCCAGCAGCTTGCCTCCCCCGGGAGCGAGAGAGACCCAGTACTTC.

Only one count was recorded for this clone. V is TRBV5-1 and J is TRBJ2-1; D is undetermined. The V end lost 0 bases, the J end lost 4 bases, and 8 bases lay between the germline ends. Looked up from germline, CDR1 is SGHRS and CDR2 is YFSETQ. This CDR3 region has 14 residues. CDR3 bases: TGCGCCAGCAGCTTGGACACACCTTACAATGAGCAGTTCTTC. Amino acids: CASSLDTPYNEQFF.

V and J are TRBV5-8 and TRBJ1-1; 7 nucleotides agree with TRBD1. The CDR3 spans 13 residues. Germline-derived CDR1 and CDR2 are SGHTS and YDEGEE. Trimming removed 7 bases from V and 6 bases from J; junction bases left unmatched: 9. CDR3 DNA sequence: TGTGCCAGCCGACACAGGGGCAACCCTGAAGCTTTCTTT. Translated, it gives CASRHRGNPEAFF.

The chain recombines TRBV23-1 with TRBJ1-5; no reliable D call. TRBV23-1 is designated an ORF whose function remains uncertain. Trimming took 11 bases from V and 7 from J, leaving 6 bases between them. This CDR3 region has 9 residues. The CDR3 region is CAEAQPQHF. The CDR3 region has the DNA TGCGCCGAAGCACAGCCCCAGCATTTT.

This sequence joins TRBV12-3 or TRBV12-4 and TRBJ1-4; no definite D call. The CDR3 is made up of 12 amino acids. Between the trimmed V and J ends, which lost 4 bases and 9 bases, there was a span of 9 bases. CDR3 sequence (DNA): TGTGCCAGCAGTTCCGGAGAAAAAAAACTGTTTTTT. Amino acid sequence: CASSSGEKKLFF.

This chain links TRBV16 with TRBJ2-1; TRBD2 aligns across 9 bases. CDR3 size: 16 residues. Trimming at V came to 0 bases and at J to 8 bases, leaving 8 bases not matched to a gene. The germline CDR1 and CDR2 sequences are KGHSY and FQNENV. The CDR3 coding sequence is TGTGCCAGCAGCCAATCTCCGGCGGGACTAGCCCATGAGCAGTTCTTC. This encodes CASSQSPAGLAHEQFF.

The chain links TRBV18 to TRBJ2-7; 8 bases line up with TRBD1. Germline loops: CDR1 KGHSH, CDR2 LQKENI. CDR3 length equals 13 residues. Losses at the gene ends were 7 bases for V and 5 bases for J; bases not matched to a gene: 7. Written as DNA, the CDR3 is TGTGCCAGCTACGGACAGGGAACAGACGAGCAGTACTTC. This gives the protein CASYGQGTDEQYF. Combining the CDR3 with reference TRBV18 and TRBJ2-7 gives the whole variable domain NAGVMQNPRHLVRRRGQEARLRCSPMKGHSHVYWYRQLPEEGLKFMVYLQKENIIDESGMPKERFSAEFPKEGPSILRIQQVVRGDSAAYFCASYGQGTDEQYFGPGTRLTVT.

This chain uses TRBV29-1 with TRBJ1-1, with D tentatively TRBD1 (6 bases). Germline CDR1 and CDR2: SQVTM and ANQGSEA. V lost 5 bases to trimming and J lost 1 base, with 11 bases between them. This CDR3 comprises 13 residues. Written as DNA, the CDR3 is TGCAGCGTTAACCGGGACACGAACACTGAAGCTTTCTTT. Translated: CSVNRDTNTEAFF. The variable domain in full, with the rest retrieved from reference TRBV29-1 and TRBJ1-1, is SAVISQKPSRDICQRGTSLTIQCQVDSQVTMMFWYRQQPGQSLTLIATANQGSEATYESGFVIDKFPISRPNLTFSTLTVSNMSPEDSSIYLCSVNRDTNTEAFFGQGTRLTVV.

This clone was counted only a few times. The J gene is TRBJ2-1, the V gene TRBV18; 7 bases are a match to TRBD1. The CDR3 loop spans 16 amino acids. Trimming at V came to 6 bases and at J to 4 bases, leaving 12 bases not matched to a gene. Germline CDR1 is KGHSH and CDR2 is LQKENI. CDR3: CASSDRTGANYNEQFF. CDR3 bases: TGTGCCAGCTCGGATAGAACAGGGGCAAATTACAATGAGCAGTTCTTC.

The chain combines TRBV19 with TRBJ2-7; D is perhaps TRBD1 (6 bases). Germline CDR1 is LNHDA and CDR2 is SQIVND (reference sequence). CDR3 length: 14 residues. V gave up 3 bases and J gave up 3 bases, with 12 bases separating them. CDR3 DNA sequence: TGTGCCAGTAGTATCCGTCTACAGGGCTACGAGCAGTACTTC. It translates to CASSIRLQGYEQYF.

The rearrangement joins TRBV19 to TRBJ1-1, with TRBD1 matching 8 bases. J gave up 3 bases and V 7 bases, and 13 bases lay outside the gene matches. This CDR3 is 16 amino acids long. From germline, CDR1 is LNHDA and CDR2 SQIVND (reference sequence). CDR3 region: CASILRPTGVDTEAFF. For the CDR3, the DNA is TGTGCCAGTATCCTGCGGCCGACAGGGGTGGACACTGAAGCTTTCTTT.

This clone was recorded once. J is TRBJ1-1 and V is TRBV27, with TRBD1 matching over 12 bases. Losses at the gene ends were 0 bases for V and 8 bases for J; bases not matched to a gene: 7. Germline V lookup: CDR1 MNHEY, CDR2 SMNVEV (reference sequence). The CDR3 contains 16 residues. CDR3 DNA sequence: TGTGCCAGCAGTTTATCGTTGGGACAGGGGGCAGGCGAAGCTTTCTTT. The encoded protein is CASSLSLGQGAGEAFF.

V is TRBV5-5 and J is TRBJ2-5, with D perhaps TRBD2 (5 bases). The germline gives CDR1 SGHKS, CDR2 YYEKEE (reference sequence). The V and J ends lost 0 bases and 9 bases respectively, with 18 bases between them. This CDR3 has 15 residues. CDR3 sequence (DNA): TGTGCCAGCAGCTTGGGGTGGAGAGCCCTCGGGGCCCAGTACTTC. This gives the protein CASSLGWRALGAQYF.

Concerning this clone itself: Its ends do not fully match the called genes, so a read error is possible. The rearrangement links TRBV10-3 to TRBJ2-7; 7 bases line up with TRBD1. CDR1 is ENHRY, CDR2 SYGVKD, per germline. The CDR3 sequence is 12 residues long. This chain's CDR3 is CAISDWDSIPSF. In DNA, the CDR3 is TGTGCCATCAGTGACTGGGACAGCATACCGTCCTTC.

CDR3 residues: CASSFPPGLSSYNSPLHF. The CDR3 DNA reads as TGTGCCAGCAGCTTCCCCCCAGGGCTAAGCTCCTATAATTCACCCCTCCACTTT. The V gene is TRBV7-9, the J gene TRBJ1-6; the D gene is possibly TRBD1 (5 bases). The CDR3 has 18 residues. Germline lookup yields CDR1 SEHNR and CDR2 FQNEAQ (reference sequence). Between the trimmed V and J ends, which lost 3 bases and 0 bases, there was a span of 15 bases. Drawing the rest from reference TRBV7-9 and TRBJ1-6, the complete variable domain is DTGVSQNPRHKITKRGQNVTFRCDPISEHNRLYWYRQTLGQGPEFLTYFQNEAQLEKSRLLSDRFSAERPKGSFSTLEIQRTEQGDSAMYLCASSFPPGLSSYNSPLHFGNGTRLTVT.

The chain has TRBV28 and TRBJ2-3, with 11 nucleotides matching TRBD2. Trimming at V came to 2 bases and at J to 2 bases, leaving 12 bases not matched to a gene. Germline-derived CDR1 and CDR2 are MDHEN and SYDVKM. The CDR3 has 19 residues. CDR3 protein: CASSLRKPGTSGDTDTQYF. CDR3 sequence (DNA): TGTGCCAGCAGTTTAAGAAAACCAGGGACTAGCGGCGACACAGATACGCAGTATTTT.

This chain joins TRBV29-1 and TRBJ2-3, with D unclear. Germline values: CDR1 SQVTM, CDR2 ANQGSEA. The CDR3 covers 13 residues. Trimming took 4 bases from V and 0 from J, leaving 8 bases between them. The CDR3: CSVVADSTDTQYF. CDR3 bases: TGCAGCGTTGTTGCAGATAGCACAGATACGCAGTATTTT.